The next 31 T cell receptor beta chains were all read from a single sample in a study of cytomegalovirus exposure and HLA in healthy donors. Both 60 Vbeta primers and 13 Jbeta primers went into the PCR. The data were produced by immunoSEQ multiplex PCR, yet TCRdb's version contains in-frame clones alone and is incomplete. The sample shows over 130,000 clones, around 57% of them seen only once. Input material: PBMCs. The receptors come from a male donor in good health and CMV-seronegative.

The J gene is TRBJ1-2, the V gene TRBV5-4; D ambiguous. Trimming shortened V by 2 bases and J by 3 bases, and 11 bases separated the two germline ends. The CDR3 length is 14 residues. Germline lookup yields CDR1 SGHNT and CDR2 YYREEE (reference sequence). DNA of the CDR3: TGTGCCAGCAGCTTAAAAGGCGGCCACTATGGCTACACCTTC. This gives the protein CASSLKGGHYGYTF.

J is TRBJ1-4 and V is TRBV4-3; D ambiguous. The CDR3 contains 15 residues. CDR1 and CDR2 (germline): LGHNA, YSLEER. Trimming took off 0 bases at V and 0 bases at J, with 5 bases between the two ends. CDR3 sequence: CASSQELATNEKLFF. The CDR3 coding sequence is TGCGCCAGCAGCCAAGAACTCGCAACTAATGAAAAACTGTTTTTT.

This clone was counted between two and nine times. V usage is TRBV5-5 and J usage is TRBJ2-1; 13 nucleotides match TRBD2. J lost 7 bases, V lost 0 bases, and 4 bases had no gene match. The CDR3 extends over 16 amino acids. CDR1 and CDR2 from the germline V gene are SGHKS and YYEKEE (reference sequence). CDR3 region: CASSLDGLAGVNEQFF. CDR3 sequence (DNA): TGTGCCAGCAGCTTGGATGGACTAGCGGGGGTTAATGAGCAGTTCTTC.

This rearrangement joins TRBV9 to TRBJ1-1; 8 nucleotides line up with TRBD1. Trimming took 6 bases from V and 1 from J; bases not matched to a gene: 5. The CDR3 sequence is 14 residues long. Germline V gene data show CDR1 as SGDLS and CDR2 as YYNGEE. Here the CDR3 DNA reads TGTGCCAGCACCCCTGGGACAGGGAACACTGAAGCTTTCTTT. Translating it yields CASTPGTGNTEAFF.

This clone was found a few times. The chain links TRBV30 to TRBJ2-3; 10 bases line up with TRBD2. The CDR3 loop spans 17 amino acids. The germline CDR1 and CDR2 sequences are GTSNPN and SVGIG (reference sequence). J gave up 0 bases and V 1 base, and 7 bases lay outside the gene matches. CDR3 loop: CAWSGESSGGSTDTQYF. The CDR3 DNA reads as TGTGCCTGGAGTGGTGAGTCTAGCGGGGGTAGCACAGATACGCAGTATTTT. The variable domain in full, with the rest retrieved from reference TRBV30 and TRBJ2-3, is SQTIHQWPATLVQPVGSPLSLECTVEGTSNPNLYWYRQAAGRGLQLLFYSVGIGQISSEVPQNLSASRPQDRQFILSSKKLLLSDSGFYLCAWSGESSGGSTDTQYFGPGTRLTVL.

This clone has just a few counts. This chain joins TRBV28 and TRBJ2-2; 15 nucleotides line up with TRBD2. The CDR3 loop spans 17 amino acids. The V and J ends lost 5 bases and 4 bases, in that order; junction bases with no gene match: 5. Germline assignment: CDR1 MDHEN and CDR2 SYDVKM. In DNA form, the CDR3 reads TGTGCCAGCAGTAAAAGGGGACTAGCGGGGGGCACCGGGGAGCTGTTTTTT. Protein: CASSKRGLAGGTGELFF.

The table lists this clone with a few counts. CDR3 bases: TGCAGCGTTGAAGGAGGACAGGGGGCTCGTGAGCAGTTCTTC. Translating gives CSVEGGQGAREQFF. The chain carries TRBV29-1 and TRBJ2-1; 11 bases are a match to TRBD1. The CDR3 spans 14 residues. V dropped 1 base and J dropped 9; count of bases not matched to a gene: 5. Germline CDR1 SQVTM, CDR2 ANQGSEA.

CDR3 coding DNA: TGTGCCAGCAGCTCAAGGGGGCGAAACACTGAAGCTTTCTTT. The encoded protein is CASSSRGRNTEAFF. This sequence joins TRBV11-2 and TRBJ1-1; 7 nucleotides align to TRBD1. Germline V lookup: CDR1 SGHAT, CDR2 FQNNGV. The CDR3 extends over 14 amino acids. V was clipped by 4 bases and J by 2 bases; unmatched bases: 4.

J is TRBJ2-3 and V is TRBV27; D perhaps matches TRBD2 (6 bases). The CDR3 is 16 residues long. Trimming shortened V by 5 bases and J by 0 bases, and 15 bases separated the two germline ends. Germline CDR1 MNHEY, CDR2 SMNVEV (reference sequence). The CDR3, as DNA: TGTGCCAGCAGTCCGTTTCGGACTACTAGCACAGATACGCAGTATTTT. Translating gives CASSPFRTTSTDTQYF.

This chain uses TRBV4-2 with TRBJ2-3; D uncertain. V gave up 2 bases and J gave up 0 bases, with 6 bases separating them. Germline V lookup: CDR1 LGHNA, CDR2 YNFKEQ. CDR3 length: 14 residues. For the CDR3, the DNA is TGTGCCAGCAGCCAACCGGTTAGCACAGATACGCAGTATTTT. It encodes CASSQPVSTDTQYF.

The rearrangement links TRBV5-1 to TRBJ2-2; a possible D gene is TRBD1 (5 bases). V was pared by 0 bases and J by 4 bases, with 16 bases between. The length of the CDR3 is 17 residues. Germline CDR1 SGHRS, CDR2 YFSETQ. In DNA, the CDR3 is TGCGCCAGCAGCTTGGCGACTGACAGCTATGGCACCGGGGAGCTGTTTTTT. Protein sequence: CASSLATDSYGTGELFF.

The rearrangement links TRBV4-1 to TRBJ1-4; perhaps TRBD1 as D (5 bases). Trimming took off 0 bases at V and 8 bases at J, with 16 bases between the two ends. The CDR3 runs 16 residues. From germline, CDR1 is MGHRA and CDR2 YSYEKL. In nucleotides, the CDR3 is TGCGCCAGCAGCCAAGATTGGCCAGGGAATTTGGAAAAACTGTTTTTT. This translates into CASSQDWPGNLEKLFF.

V is TRBV7-8 and J is TRBJ2-7; TRBD2 is a possible D gene (5 bases). The length of the CDR3 is 15 residues. Germline assignment: CDR1 SGHVS and CDR2 FQNEAQ. With 5 bases removed from V and 1 base from J, the gap between germline ends came to 15 bases. The CDR3 protein is CASSPLMSGSYEQYF. In DNA form, the CDR3 reads TGTGCCAGCAGCCCACTGATGAGCGGATCCTACGAGCAGTACTTC.

The gene calls are TRBV9 and TRBJ2-7; tentative D call: TRBD1 (5 bases). V lost 4 bases, J lost 1 base, and 15 bases lay in between. The CDR3 extends over 15 amino acids. Germline lookup yields CDR1 SGDLS and CDR2 YYNGEE. The CDR3 DNA reads as TGTGCCAGCAGCCCACAAGGGGCGGTATCCTACGAGCAGTACTTC. This encodes CASSPQGAVSYEQYF.

Only a few counts were recorded for this clone. The rearrangement joins TRBV14 to TRBJ2-7; TRBD2 agrees at 9 bases. From germline, CDR1 is SGHDN and CDR2 FVKESK. There are 17 residues in the CDR3. Germline trimming cut 1 base from V and 2 bases from J; bases unmatched to any gene: 9. CDR3 in DNA: TGTGCCAGCAGCCAAGGACCCACTAGCGGGTACACCTACGAGCAGTACTTC. Translating it yields CASSQGPTSGYTYEQYF.

The sample holds a few counts of this clone. The rearrangement uses TRBV5-1 and TRBJ2-7, with 7 bases fitting TRBD2. Germline loops: CDR1 SGHRS, CDR2 YFSETQ. The CDR3 consists of 14 residues. After removal of 0 bases from V and 3 bases from J, the junction contained 3 bases not matched to a gene. Here the CDR3 reads CASSLVRGDYEQYF. The CDR3 nucleotides read TGCGCCAGCAGCTTGGTACGGGGGGACTACGAGCAGTACTTC. Looking up the rest from reference TRBV5-1 and TRBJ2-7 gives the full variable domain: KAGVTQTPRYLIKTRGQQVTLSCSPISGHRSVSWYQQTPGQGLQFLFEYFSETQRNKGNFPGRFSGRQFSNSRSEMNVSTLELGDSALYLCASSLVRGDYEQYFGPGTRLTVT.

V and J are TRBV6-5 and TRBJ2-2, with a weak D call TRBD2 (5 bases). Germline V lookup: CDR1 MNHEY, CDR2 SVGAGI. V gave up 0 bases and J gave up 1 base, with 6 bases separating them. The CDR3 extends over 15 amino acids. CDR3 sequence: CASSYSRGNTGELFF. CDR3 DNA: TGTGCCAGCAGTTACTCCCGGGGGAACACCGGGGAGCTGTTTTTT.

A few counts support this clone. The genes are TRBV29-1 and TRBJ1-2; TRBD1 is a possible D gene (6 bases). CDR3 size: 10 residues. Trimming took 6 bases from V and 7 from J, leaving 9 bases between them. Germline loops: CDR1 SQVTM, CDR2 ANQGSEA. CDR3 nucleotide sequence: TGCAGCGTAGACAGGCCTGGCTACACCTTC. Translating gives CSVDRPGYTF.

This sequence joins TRBV10-3 and TRBJ1-1; a possible D gene is TRBD1 (6 bases). The CDR3 extends over 14 amino acids. CDR1 is ENHRY and CDR2 is SYGVKD in the germline V gene. Trimming removed 5 bases at V and 0 bases at J, with 10 bases between. The CDR3 loop is CAISPGHMNTEAFF. CDR3 coding DNA: TGTGCCATCAGTCCGGGACATATGAACACTGAAGCTTTCTTT.

V is TRBV6-1 and J is TRBJ2-1; 11 bases agree with TRBD1. Losses at the gene ends were 4 bases for V and 9 bases for J; bases not matched to a gene: 2. The CDR3 contains 13 residues. Germline V gene data show CDR1 as MNHNS and CDR2 as SASEGT. The CDR3 loop reads CASSGTGGREQFF. The CDR3 DNA reads as TGTGCCAGCAGTGGGACAGGGGGCCGTGAGCAGTTCTTC.

V usage is TRBV5-1 and J usage is TRBJ2-5; D is uncertain. The CDR3 is 13 residues long. Per germline, CDR1 SGHRS and CDR2 YFSETQ. Trimming took off 4 bases at V and 5 bases at J, with 12 bases between the two ends. The CDR3 reads CASSLMTRETQYF. The CDR3 DNA reads as TGCGCCAGCAGCCTCATGACACGGGAGACCCAGTACTTC.

This chain connects TRBV9 to TRBJ1-3; perhaps TRBD1 as D (5 bases). The CDR3 totals 15 residues. Per germline, CDR1 SGDLS and CDR2 YYNGEE. The V end was cut by 0 bases, the J end by 4 bases, with 11 bases between. The CDR3 reads CASSVVPGQGNTIYF. The CDR3 coding sequence is TGTGCCAGCAGCGTAGTTCCAGGGCAAGGAAACACCATATATTTT. Full variable domain (rest looked up from reference TRBV9 and TRBJ1-3): DSGVTQTPKHLITATGQRVTLRCSPRSGDLSVYWYQQSLDQGLQFLIQYYNGEERAKGNILERFSAQQFPDLHSELNLSSLELGDSALYFCASSVVPGQGNTIYFGEGSWLTVV.

The count of this clone is one. This chain links TRBV5-1 with TRBJ1-3; maybe TRBD1 (6 bases). CDR3 length: 15 residues. V dropped 4 bases and J dropped 1 base, with 12 bases sitting between them. In germline, CDR1 is SGHRS, CDR2 YFSETQ. The CDR3 reads CASSPGTNSGNTIYF. The CDR3 region has the DNA TGCGCCAGCAGCCCCGGGACAAATTCTGGAAACACCATATATTTT.

This chain connects TRBV7-3 to TRBJ1-1; 8 bases line up with TRBD1. CDR3 length: 13 amino acids. Trimming took 5 bases from V and 3 from J; bases not matched to a gene: 2. Germline V lookup: CDR1 SGHTA, CDR2 FQGTGA. The CDR3 bases are TGTGCCAGCAGCAAGACAGGGGACACTGAAGCTTTCTTT. Its protein product is CASSKTGDTEAFF.

In its sample, this clone was seen a few times. V gene TRBV9 combines with J gene TRBJ1-1; the match to TRBD1 covers 7 bases. This CDR3 region has 16 residues. V was pared by 3 bases and J by 3 bases, with 11 bases of the junction left unmatched. Germline V gene lookup returns CDR1 SGDLS and CDR2 YYNGEE. CDR3 sequence (DNA): TGTGCCAGCAGCGGCGGCAGGGGGTCATATGACACTGAAGCTTTCTTT. Its protein is CASSGGRGSYDTEAFF.

A single count supports this clone. The chain joins TRBV6-6 to TRBJ1-1, with a tentative D call TRBD1 (6 bases). The CDR3 is 14 residues long. V was shortened by 2 bases and J by 5 bases, with 12 bases between the two germline ends. The germline V gene has CDR1 MNHNY and CDR2 SVGAGI (reference sequence). The CDR3 region has the DNA TGTGCCAGCAGTTACCGGGGGGCTCTAACTGAAGCTTTCTTT. Translated, it gives CASSYRGALTEAFF.

Concerning this clone: One end of the junction is discordant with germline, which a read error may explain. J is TRBJ1-4 and V is TRBV7-7, with D tentatively TRBD1 (5 bases). The germline V gene has CDR1 SSHAT and CDR2 FNYEAQ (reference sequence). The CDR3 spans 14 residues. The chain's CDR3 is CASSLAPGGEKLFF. In DNA form, the CDR3 reads TGTGCTAGCAGCTTAGCGCCGGGGGGGGAAAAACTGTTTTTT.

This clone was recorded a few times. The chain employs TRBV7-8 and TRBJ1-5, with TRBD1 as a possible D gene (5 bases). Trimming removed 3 bases from V and 6 bases from J, with 15 bases in between. There are 15 residues in the CDR3. CDR1 SGHVS and CDR2 FQNEAQ come from the germline V gene. In DNA form, the CDR3 reads TGTGCCAGCAGCTTGCGGGGGATTGATAGTCAGCCCCAGCATTTT. Its protein product is CASSLRGIDSQPQHF.

This sequence joins TRBV29-1 and TRBJ2-2; 9 nucleotides agree with TRBD1. The CDR3 length is 14 residues. Germline CDR1 reads SQVTM; CDR2 reads ANQGSEA. V dropped 4 bases and J dropped 3; count of bases not matched to a gene: 3. CDR3 loop: CSVARDRDTGELFF. DNA for the CDR3: TGCAGCGTTGCCCGGGACAGGGACACCGGGGAGCTGTTTTTT.

The chain recombines TRBV7-7 with TRBJ1-6; 7 bases match TRBD1. Germline V lookup: CDR1 SSHAT, CDR2 FNYEAQ (reference sequence). With V trimmed by 5 bases and J by 8 bases, 12 bases remained unmatched. The CDR3 runs 16 residues. The CDR3 loop is CASSPDRDEMDSPLHF. The CDR3 DNA reads TGTGCCAGCAGCCCAGACAGGGATGAAATGGATTCACCCCTCCACTTT.

The V call is TRBV19, the J call TRBJ1-5; D is unclear. Trimming took off 4 bases at V and 2 bases at J, with 15 bases between the two ends. CDR3 length: 16 residues. Germline values: CDR1 LNHDA, CDR2 SQIVND (reference sequence). In nucleotides, the CDR3 is TGTGCCAGTAGTAGGGGAGAACTTTCGGGCAATCAGCCCCAGCATTTT. Its translation: CASSRGELSGNQPQHF.